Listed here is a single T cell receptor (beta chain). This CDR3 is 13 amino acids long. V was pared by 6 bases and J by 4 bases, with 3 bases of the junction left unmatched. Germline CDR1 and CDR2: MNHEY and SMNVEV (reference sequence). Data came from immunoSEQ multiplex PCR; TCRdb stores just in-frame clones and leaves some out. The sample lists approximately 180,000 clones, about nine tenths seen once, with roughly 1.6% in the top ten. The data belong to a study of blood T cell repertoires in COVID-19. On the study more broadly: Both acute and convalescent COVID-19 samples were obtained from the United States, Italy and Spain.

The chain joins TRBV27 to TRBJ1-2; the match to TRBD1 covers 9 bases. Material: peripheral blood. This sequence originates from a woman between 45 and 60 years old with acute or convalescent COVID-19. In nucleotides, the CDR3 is TGTGCCAGCAGGACAGGGGGTTCCTATGGCTACACCTTC. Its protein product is CASRTGGSYGYTF.